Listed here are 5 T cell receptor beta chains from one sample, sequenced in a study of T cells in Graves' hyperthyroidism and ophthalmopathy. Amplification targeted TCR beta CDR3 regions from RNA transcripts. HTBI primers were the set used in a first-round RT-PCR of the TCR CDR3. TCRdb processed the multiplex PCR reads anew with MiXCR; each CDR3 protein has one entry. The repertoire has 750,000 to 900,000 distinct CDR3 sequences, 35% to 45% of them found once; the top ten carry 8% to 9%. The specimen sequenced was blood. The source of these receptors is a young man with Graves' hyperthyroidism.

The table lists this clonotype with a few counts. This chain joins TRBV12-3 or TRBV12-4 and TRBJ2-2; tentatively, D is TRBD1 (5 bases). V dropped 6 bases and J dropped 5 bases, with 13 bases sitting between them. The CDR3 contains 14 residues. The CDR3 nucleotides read TGTGCCAGCAGCCGAGAGAAGGGGACCGGGGAGCTGTTTTTT. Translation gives CASSREKGTGELFF.

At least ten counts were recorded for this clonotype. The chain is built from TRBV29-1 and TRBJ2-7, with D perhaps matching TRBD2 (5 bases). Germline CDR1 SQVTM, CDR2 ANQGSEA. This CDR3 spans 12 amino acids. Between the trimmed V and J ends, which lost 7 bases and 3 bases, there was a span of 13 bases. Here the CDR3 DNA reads TGCAGCGCCCGGACTGATGGCTACGAGCAGTACTTC. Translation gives CSARTDGYEQYF.

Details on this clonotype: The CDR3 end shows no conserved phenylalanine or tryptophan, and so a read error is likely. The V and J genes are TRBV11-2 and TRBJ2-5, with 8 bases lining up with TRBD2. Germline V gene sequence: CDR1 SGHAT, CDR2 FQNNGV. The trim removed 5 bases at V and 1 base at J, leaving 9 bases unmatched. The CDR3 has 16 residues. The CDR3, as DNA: TGTGCCAGCAGCCCCGGGGGGGGCGGGAGCCAAGAGACCCAGTACTTG. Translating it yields CASSPGGGGSQETQYL.

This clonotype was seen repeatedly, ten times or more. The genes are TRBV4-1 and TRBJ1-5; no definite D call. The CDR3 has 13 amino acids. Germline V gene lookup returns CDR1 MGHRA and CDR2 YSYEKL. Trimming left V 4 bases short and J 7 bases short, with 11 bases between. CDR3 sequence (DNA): TGCGCCAGCAGCCCGCTCATAGGCCAGCCCCAGCATTTT. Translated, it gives CASSPLIGQPQHF.

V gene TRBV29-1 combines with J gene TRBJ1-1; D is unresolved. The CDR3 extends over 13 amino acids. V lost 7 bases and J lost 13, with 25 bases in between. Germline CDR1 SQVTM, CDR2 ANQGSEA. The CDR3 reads CSADRGVNTEDFF. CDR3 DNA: TGCAGCGCAGACCGGGGAGTGAACACTGAGGATTTCTTT.